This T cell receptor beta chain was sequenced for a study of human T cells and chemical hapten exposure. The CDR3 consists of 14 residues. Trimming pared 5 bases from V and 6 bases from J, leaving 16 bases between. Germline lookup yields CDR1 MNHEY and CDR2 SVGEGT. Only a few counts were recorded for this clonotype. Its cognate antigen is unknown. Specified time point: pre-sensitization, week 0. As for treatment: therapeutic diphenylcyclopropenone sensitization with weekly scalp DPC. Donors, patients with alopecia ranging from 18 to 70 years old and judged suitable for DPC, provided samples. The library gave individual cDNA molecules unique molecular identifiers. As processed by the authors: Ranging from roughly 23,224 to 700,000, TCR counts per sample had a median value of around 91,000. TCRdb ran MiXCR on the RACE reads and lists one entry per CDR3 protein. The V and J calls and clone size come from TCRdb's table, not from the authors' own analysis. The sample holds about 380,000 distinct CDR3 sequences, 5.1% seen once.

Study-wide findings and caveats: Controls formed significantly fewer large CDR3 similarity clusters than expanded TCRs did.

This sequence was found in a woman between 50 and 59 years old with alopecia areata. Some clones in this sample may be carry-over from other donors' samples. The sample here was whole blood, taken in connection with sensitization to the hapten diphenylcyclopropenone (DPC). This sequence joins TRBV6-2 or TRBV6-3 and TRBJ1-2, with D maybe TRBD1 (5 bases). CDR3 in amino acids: CASSSPGTYDGYTF. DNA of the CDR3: TGTGCCAGCAGTAGTCCAGGGACCTATGATGGCTACACCTTC.